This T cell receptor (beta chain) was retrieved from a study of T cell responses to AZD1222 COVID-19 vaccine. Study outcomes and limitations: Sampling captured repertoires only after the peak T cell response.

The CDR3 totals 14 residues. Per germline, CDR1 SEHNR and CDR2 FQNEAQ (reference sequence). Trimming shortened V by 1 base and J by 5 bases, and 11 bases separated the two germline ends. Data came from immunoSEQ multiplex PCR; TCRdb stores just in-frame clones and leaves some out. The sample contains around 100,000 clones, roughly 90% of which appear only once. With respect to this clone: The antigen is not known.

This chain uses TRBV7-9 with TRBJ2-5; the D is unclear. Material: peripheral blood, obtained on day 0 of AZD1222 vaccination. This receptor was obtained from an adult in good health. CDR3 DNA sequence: TGTGCCAGCAGCTTAGTGTCGGTGAGGGAGACCCAGTACTTC. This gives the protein CASSLVSVRETQYF.